Described below is a single T cell receptor beta chain sequence and its context. Its target is not known. TCRdb analysed the reads with MiXCR anew, one entry per CDR3 protein. Here the sample spans more than 300,000 distinct CDR3 sequences, roughly 36% being singletons. The data derive from a study of T cell repertoires in cytomegalovirus infection. The wider study: As its CMV epitopes, the study selected recently identified HLA-C-restricted and well-studied HLA-B-restricted targets. CMV infection and matching HLA type were both indicated by public TCR beta signatures. Study-level points and caveats: The ex vivo response was dominated by HLA-C-restricted CMV-specific TCR beta clonotypes.

The CDR3 totals 15 residues. V was pared by 6 bases and J by 0 bases, with 14 bases between. The chain links TRBV12-3 or TRBV12-4 to TRBJ1-1; no definite D call. The TCR was taken from a human donor in good health (CMV status not recorded). Some clones in this sample may be carry-over from other donors' samples. The source was cultured PBMCs, collected from culture after CMV antigen stimulation. The CDR3 DNA follows: TGTGCCAGCAGAGACTGGAGAGGAGTGAACACTGAAGCTTTCTTT. Translated, it gives CASRDWRGVNTEAFF.